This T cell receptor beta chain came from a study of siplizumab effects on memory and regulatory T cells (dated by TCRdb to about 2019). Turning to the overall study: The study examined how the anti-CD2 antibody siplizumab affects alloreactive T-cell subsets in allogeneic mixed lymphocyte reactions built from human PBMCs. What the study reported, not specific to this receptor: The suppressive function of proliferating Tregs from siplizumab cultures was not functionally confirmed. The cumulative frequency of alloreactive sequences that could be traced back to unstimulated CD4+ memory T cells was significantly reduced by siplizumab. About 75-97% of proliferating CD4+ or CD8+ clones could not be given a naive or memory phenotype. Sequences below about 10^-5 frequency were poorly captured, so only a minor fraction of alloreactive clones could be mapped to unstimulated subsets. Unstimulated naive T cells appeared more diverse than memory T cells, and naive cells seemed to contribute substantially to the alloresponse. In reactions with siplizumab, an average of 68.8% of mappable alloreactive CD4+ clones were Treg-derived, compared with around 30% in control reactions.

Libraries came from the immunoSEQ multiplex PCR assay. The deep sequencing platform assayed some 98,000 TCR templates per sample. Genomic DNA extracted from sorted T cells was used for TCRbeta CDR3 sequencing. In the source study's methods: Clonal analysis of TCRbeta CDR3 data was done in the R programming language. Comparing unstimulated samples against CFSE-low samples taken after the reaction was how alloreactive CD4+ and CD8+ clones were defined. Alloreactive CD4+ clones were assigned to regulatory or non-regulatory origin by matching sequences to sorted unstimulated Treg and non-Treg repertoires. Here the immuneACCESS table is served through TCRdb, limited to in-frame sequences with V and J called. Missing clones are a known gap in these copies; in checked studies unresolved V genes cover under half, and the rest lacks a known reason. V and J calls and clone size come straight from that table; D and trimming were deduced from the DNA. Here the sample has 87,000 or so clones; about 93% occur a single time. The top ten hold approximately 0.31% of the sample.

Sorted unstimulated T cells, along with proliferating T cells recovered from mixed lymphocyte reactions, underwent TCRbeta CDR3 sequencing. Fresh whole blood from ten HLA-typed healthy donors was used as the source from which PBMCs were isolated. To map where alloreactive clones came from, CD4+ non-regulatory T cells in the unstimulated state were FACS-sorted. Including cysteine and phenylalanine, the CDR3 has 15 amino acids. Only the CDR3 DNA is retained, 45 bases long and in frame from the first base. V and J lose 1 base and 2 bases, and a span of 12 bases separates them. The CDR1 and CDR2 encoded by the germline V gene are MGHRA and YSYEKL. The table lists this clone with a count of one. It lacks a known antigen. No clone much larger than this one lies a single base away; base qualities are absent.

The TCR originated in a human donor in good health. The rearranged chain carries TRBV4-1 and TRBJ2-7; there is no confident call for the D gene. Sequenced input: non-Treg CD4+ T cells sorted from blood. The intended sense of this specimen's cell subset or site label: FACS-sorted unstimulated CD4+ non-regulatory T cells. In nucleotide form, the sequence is TGCGCCAGCAGCCAAGTGAAAGGCAGCCCCTACGAGCAGTACTTC. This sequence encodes CASSQVKGSPYEQYF.